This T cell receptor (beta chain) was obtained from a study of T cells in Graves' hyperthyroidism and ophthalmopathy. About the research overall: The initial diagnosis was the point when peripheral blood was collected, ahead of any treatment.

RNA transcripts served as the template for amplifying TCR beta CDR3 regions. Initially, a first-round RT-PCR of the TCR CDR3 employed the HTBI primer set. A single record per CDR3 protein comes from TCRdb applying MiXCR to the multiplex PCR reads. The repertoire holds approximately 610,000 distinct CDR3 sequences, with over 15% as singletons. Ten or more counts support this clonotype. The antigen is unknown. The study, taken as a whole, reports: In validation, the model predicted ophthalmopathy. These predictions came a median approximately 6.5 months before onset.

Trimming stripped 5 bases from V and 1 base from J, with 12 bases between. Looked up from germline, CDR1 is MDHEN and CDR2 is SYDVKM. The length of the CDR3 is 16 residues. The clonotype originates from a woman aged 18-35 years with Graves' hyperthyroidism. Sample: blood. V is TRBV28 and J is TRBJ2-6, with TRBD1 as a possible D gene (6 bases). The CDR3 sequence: CASSPRTASGANVLTF. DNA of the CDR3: TGTGCCAGCAGTCCCCGGACAGCATCTGGGGCCAACGTCCTGACTTTC.